One sample yielded the 8 T cell receptor beta chains listed below, sequenced in a study of T cell responses to AZD1222 COVID-19 vaccine. The repertoire was sequenced with immunoSEQ multiplex PCR; TCRdb's copy has only in-frame clones and lacks some. The table lists around 130,000 clones, more than 85% of them singletons. The sample in question was peripheral blood, obtained on day 0 of AZD1222 vaccination. The receptors derive from an adult in good health.

The chain has TRBV1 and TRBJ1-5. TRBV1 is a recognized pseudogene. This CDR3 has 19 residues. Written as DNA, the CDR3 is TGCACCAGCAGCCAAGGCCGAGGTTTCAACGGGTATAGCAATCAGCCCCAGCATTTT. This codes for CTSSQGRGFNGYSNQPQHF.

The DNA for the CDR3 is TGTGCCAGCAGCGGGGCATGGGGCGGAGACGGGGAGCTGTTTTTT. Translating gives CASSGAWGGDGELFF. This rearrangement joins TRBV5-4 to TRBJ2-2; a weak D match, TRBD1 (5 bases). V was cut by 4 bases and J by 7 bases, with 17 bases left in between. Germline V gene data show CDR1 as SGHNT and CDR2 as YYREEE (reference sequence). This CDR3 is 15 amino acids long.

This chain links TRBV5-1 with TRBJ1-1; TRBD1 matches at 7 bases. This CDR3 contains 14 residues. Germline V gene sequence: CDR1 SGHRS, CDR2 YFSETQ. V was pared by 1 base and J by 4 bases, with 4 bases of the junction left unmatched. DNA for the CDR3: TGCGCCAGCAGCTTGAGGGGGCGAGGCACTGAAGCTTTCTTT. Translated, it gives CASSLRGRGTEAFF.

CDR3 sequence: CASSRDRGQFSQETQYF. CDR3 DNA: TGTGCCAGTAGTCGGGACAGGGGTCAGTTCAGCCAAGAGACCCAGTACTTC. This sequence joins TRBV19 and TRBJ2-5; 10 nucleotides agree with TRBD1. CDR1 LNHDA and CDR2 SQIVND come from the germline V gene (reference sequence). The CDR3 is 17 residues long. The junction had 10 bases not matched to a gene; V was cut back by 5 bases and J by 1 base.

The chain uses TRBV7-8 and TRBJ1-4; 8 nucleotides line up with TRBD1. This CDR3 comprises 16 residues. Trimming cost V 4 bases and J 0 bases; bases outside gene matches: 4. Germline V CDR1 and CDR2: SGHVS, FQNEAQ. The CDR3 region is CASSSGQGATNEKLFF. The CDR3 bases are TGTGCCAGCAGCTCCGGACAGGGCGCAACTAATGAAAAACTGTTTTTT.

The chain carries TRBV10-2 and TRBJ1-3; TRBD1 aligns across 7 bases. Germline CDR1 and CDR2: WSHSY and SAAADI. This CDR3 has 14 amino acids. The trim removed 5 bases at V and 1 base at J, leaving 2 bases unmatched. CDR3 nucleotides: TGCGCCAGCAGTCAGACAGGGTCTGGAAACACCATATATTTT. This codes for CASSQTGSGNTIYF.

This rearrangement joins TRBV5-6 to TRBJ1-3; 9 bases are a match to TRBD1. Germline CDR1 reads SGHDT; CDR2 reads YYEEEE. The CDR3 is made up of 15 amino acids. The junction had 4 bases not matched to a gene; V was cut back by 4 bases and J by 2 bases. The CDR3 region is CASSGGQGAGNTIYF. CDR3 DNA: TGTGCCAGCAGCGGGGGACAGGGAGCTGGAAACACCATATATTTT.

CDR3 amino acids: CASSRDSYEQYF. The CDR3 region has the DNA TGTGCCAGCAGTCGGGACAGCTACGAGCAGTACTTC. The gene calls are TRBV2 and TRBJ2-7, with 7 nucleotides matching TRBD1. Germline V gene lookup returns CDR1 SNHLY and CDR2 FYNNEI. This CDR3 is 12 amino acids long. V trimming: 5 bases; J trimming: 3 bases; junction bases outside the gene matches: 1.